This T cell receptor (beta chain) was sequenced for a study of brain T cells in children with intractable seizures. Time point specified: blood from clinic visit 5 months post-surgery; TSC patient then seizure free. Only cases whose brain tissue showed the highest T cell transcript signatures were sequenced. Pre-surgery treatment included at least one anti-epileptic drug. CDR1 is LGHDT, CDR2 YNNKEL, per germline (reference sequence). The length of the CDR3 is 14 residues. V lost 2 bases and J 2 bases, leaving 7 bases between the germline ends. Regarding the study as a whole: Pre- and post-surgery blood differed in depth, so pre-surgery absences may be undersampling. HCMV serostatus was not known, and viral specificity came from CDR3 similarity only.

In the case of this clone: Its antigen is unidentified.

Libraries were prepared by immunoSEQ multiplex PCR; TCRdb keeps only in-frame clonotypes and omits some of them. The table has a few hundred thousand clones, 93% seen once. The clonotype comes from a boy under two years old with tuberous sclerosis and intractable seizures. V and J are TRBV3-1 (or the pseudogene TRBV3-2) and TRBJ1-5; maybe TRBD1 (5 bases). The sample in question was peripheral blood, obtained 4 to 6 months after surgery. The CDR3 loop is CASSQRGGNQPQHF. CDR3 nucleotides: TGTGCCAGCAGCCAAAGGGGAGGCAATCAGCCCCAGCATTTT.